The T cell receptor (beta chain) described here comes from a study of shared clonotypes between healthy human individuals. A deep-level run was used for the assay. Genomic DNA of every subset was divided equally among multiple immunoSEQ plates. Replicate PCRs run on sorted subsets employed 150 to 250 ng DNA, approximately 30,000 T cell genomes. TCRdb keeps only in-frame clones here, not all; method: immunoSEQ multiplex PCR. The data hold 550,000 to 750,000 clones, with around 95% observed a single time. About this clone itself: The antigen is unknown.

Germline V gene data show CDR1 as SGHRS and CDR2 as YFSETQ. CDR3 length: 15 amino acids. V was clipped by 1 base and J by 4 bases, with 12 bases between them. Study results and caveats: Blood alone was sampled, and tissue repertoires likely differ.

Only CD45RO-negative cells positively selected for CCR7 counted as naive CD8 cells, so terminally differentiated effector memory CD45RA+ cells were excluded. The sequence came from a young woman in good health. This rearrangement joins TRBV5-1 to TRBJ2-1; D is unresolved. Sequencing was performed on naive CD8+ T cells sorted from blood. The chain's CDR3 is CASSLSGGRYNEQFF. Written as DNA, the CDR3 is TGCGCCAGCAGCTTGAGTGGCGGCAGATACAATGAGCAGTTCTTC.